This entry lists 21 T cell receptor beta chains sequenced from one sample in a study of early T cells in non-severe SARS-CoV-2 infection. One entry per CDR3 protein, called by TCRdb with MiXCR from the 5' RACE reads. The data show about 50,000 distinct CDR3 sequences, over 5% seen once. The starting material was whole blood, obtained at baseline. Receptors originate from an adult who was a healthcare worker with PCR-confirmed SARS-CoV-2 infection or an uninfected control (not recorded which).

V and J are TRBV4-1 and TRBJ2-3; 9 positions agree with TRBD1. J gave up 2 bases and V 1 base, and 4 bases lay outside the gene matches. Germline-derived CDR1 and CDR2 are MGHRA and YSYEKL. The CDR3 is 16 residues long. DNA of the CDR3: TGCGCCAGCAGCCAAGGGGGGACAGGGATCACAGATACGCAGTATTTT. This codes for CASSQGGTGITDTQYF.

This chain connects TRBV7-6 to TRBJ2-5, with TRBD1 identical over 8 bases. The CDR3 contains 14 residues. CDR1 is SGHVS, CDR2 FNYEAQ, per germline. With V trimmed by 5 bases and J by 4 bases, 6 bases remained unmatched. CDR3 amino acids: CASSNGQGGETQYF. The DNA of the CDR3 is TGTGCCAGCAGCAACGGACAGGGCGGAGAGACCCAGTACTTC.

About this clonotype itself: This likely comes from a read error, as the CDR3 has no conserved phenylalanine or tryptophan at its end. This sequence joins TRBV27 and TRBJ1-1; D might be TRBD1 (6 bases). CDR3 length: 14 amino acids. Germline V CDR1 and CDR2: MNHEY, SMNVEV (reference sequence). Trimming removed 7 bases at V and 2 bases at J, with 14 bases between. CDR3: CASIREGGNTEAFS. In DNA, the CDR3 is TGTGCCAGCATTCGGGAGGGGGGAAACACTGAAGCTTTCTCT.

The chain joins TRBV11-2 to TRBJ2-1; 12 positions match TRBD1. J lost 0 bases, V lost 4 bases, and 7 bases had no gene match. The CDR3 loop spans 18 amino acids. Germline values: CDR1 SGHAT, CDR2 FQNNGV. DNA for the CDR3: TGTGCCAGCAGCTCGGGACAGGGGGCCCCGAGCTCCTACAATGAGCAGTTCTTC. This sequence encodes CASSSGQGAPSSYNEQFF.

This clonotype has at least ten counts. The chain links TRBV19 to TRBJ2-1; perhaps TRBD2 as D (7 bases). Per germline, CDR1 LNHDA and CDR2 SQIVND (reference sequence). This CDR3 is built from 14 residues. V lost 4 bases, J lost 8 bases, and 15 bases lay in between. The CDR3 DNA follows: TGTGCCAGTAGTAAAGGGGGGGCGGCCGATGAGCAGTTCTTC. Protein sequence: CASSKGGAADEQFF.

This clonotype has ten or more counts. The J gene is TRBJ2-3, the V gene TRBV29-1, with D hard to call. Germline V gene data show CDR1 as SQVTM and CDR2 as ANQGSEA. The CDR3 loop spans 14 amino acids. The germline V and J ends were trimmed by 2 bases and 2 bases, with 11 bases remaining between them. This chain's CDR3 is CSVEPTRATDTQYF. The CDR3 DNA reads as TGCAGCGTTGAACCTACACGCGCCACAGATACGCAGTATTTT.

This clonotype was picked up a small number of times. The rearrangement links TRBV7-9 to TRBJ2-3; D unresolved. Deletions cut 5 bases from V and 6 bases from J, with 9 bases between. The CDR3 runs 12 residues. CDR1 is SEHNR and CDR2 is FQNEAQ in the germline V gene (reference sequence). In nucleotides, the CDR3 is TGTGCCAGCAGCCCCCTCTCGGATACGCAGTATTTT. Translating gives CASSPLSDTQYF. Filled out from reference TRBV7-9 and TRBJ2-3, the complete variable domain reads DTGVSQNPRHKITKRGQNVTFRCDPISEHNRLYWYRQTLGQGPEFLTYFQNEAQLEKSRLLSDRFSAERPKGSFSTLEIQRTEQGDSAMYLCASSPLSDTQYFGPGTRLTVL.

This clonotype appeared many times. V and J are TRBV24-1 and TRBJ2-1; 8 bases align to TRBD2. The V gene end was trimmed by 4 bases and the J gene end by 2 bases; junction bases not matched to a gene: 6. The germline CDR1 and CDR2 sequences are KGHDR and SFDVKD. The CDR3 is made up of 16 amino acids. The CDR3 nucleotides read TGTGCCACCAGTGACGGGACTAGAGAGACCTACAATGAGCAGTTCTTC. Amino acid sequence: CATSDGTRETYNEQFF.

This clonotype came up a few times. This chain joins TRBV10-3 and TRBJ1-4, with 11 bases lining up with TRBD1. The CDR3 has 14 residues. The germline V gene encodes CDR1 ENHRY and CDR2 SYGVKD. V lost 8 bases, J lost 2 bases, and 1 base stayed unmatched. CDR3 coding DNA: TGTGCCATCGGACAGGGGGCGACTAATGAAAAACTGTTTTTT. Its translation is CAIGQGATNEKLFF.

The chain joins TRBV11-2 to TRBJ2-6; 7 bases map to TRBD1. The CDR3 extends over 16 amino acids. V was pared by 5 bases and J by 0 bases, with 4 bases of the junction left unmatched. In germline, CDR1 is SGHAT, CDR2 FQNNGV. The CDR3 DNA follows: TGTGCCAGCAGCCCTGACAGGGACTCTGGGGCCAACGTCCTGACTTTC. Its translation is CASSPDRDSGANVLTF. Full variable domain (missing parts from reference TRBV11-2 and TRBJ2-6): EAGVAQSPRYKIIEKRQSVAFWCNPISGHATLYWYQQILGQGPKLLIQFQNNGVVDDSQLPKDRFSAERLKGVDSTLKIQPAKLEDSAVYLCASSPDRDSGANVLTFGAGSRLTVL.

This clonotype appeared a few times. The V and J genes are TRBV5-6 and TRBJ2-7, with D uncertain. Germline CDR1 SGHDT, CDR2 YYEEEE. Trimming took off 2 bases at V and 0 bases at J, with 9 bases between the two ends. The CDR3 spans 14 residues. In DNA, the CDR3 is TGTGCCAGCAGCTTTCGGGTCAGCTCCTACGAGCAGTACTTC. Its protein product is CASSFRVSSYEQYF.

The CDR3 DNA reads TGTGCCAGCAGCGGCGGGGGGGCTAGCACAGATACGCAGTATTTT. As protein: CASSGGGASTDTQYF. This chain joins TRBV6-1 and TRBJ2-3, with 9 bases identical to TRBD2. The CDR3 runs to 15 residues. CDR1 MNHNS and CDR2 SASEGT come from the germline V gene. Losses at the gene ends were 6 bases for V and 0 bases for J; bases not matched to a gene: 4.

In nucleotides, the CDR3 is TGTGCCAGCAGCATAGGGGACAGGGGCTACGAGCAGTACTTC. Encoded protein: CASSIGDRGYEQYF. The V call is TRBV7-2, the J call TRBJ2-7; 10 nucleotides agree with TRBD1. Germline V lookup: CDR1 SGHTA, CDR2 FQGNSA. V was clipped by 5 bases and J by 3 bases; unmatched bases: 4. The CDR3 extends over 14 amino acids.

The sample holds many counts of this clonotype. The V and J genes are TRBV5-1 and TRBJ1-3; D gene unclear. In germline, CDR1 is SGHRS, CDR2 YFSETQ. This CDR3 is built from 17 residues. Trimming took 0 bases from V and 0 from J, leaving 13 bases between them. This CDR3 is CASSLGSARYSGNTIYF. As DNA, the CDR3 is TGCGCCAGCAGCTTGGGTTCGGCCAGATACTCTGGAAACACCATATATTTT.

This clonotype was observed many times. V gene TRBV2 combines with J gene TRBJ2-1; the D call may be TRBD1 or TRBD2 (6 bases each). The V gene lost 10 bases and the J gene lost 0 bases, with 16 bases spanning the gap. Germline loops: CDR1 SNHLY, CDR2 FYNNEI. This CDR3 contains 15 residues. The CDR3 nucleotides are TGTGCCATCGCTCGGGGGCTTAGCTCCTACAATGAGCAGTTCTTC. This encodes CAIARGLSSYNEQFF.

This clonotype was observed many times. The chain combines TRBV20-1 with TRBJ2-1; perhaps TRBD2 as D (5 bases). Trimming left V 3 bases short and J 0 bases short, with 9 bases between. Looked up from germline, CDR1 is DFQATT and CDR2 is SNEGSKA (reference sequence). The CDR3 loop spans 14 amino acids. CDR3 amino acids: CSASGVSSYNEQFF. CDR3 sequence (DNA): TGCAGTGCTAGCGGGGTAAGCTCCTACAATGAGCAGTTCTTC.

This clonotype was seen many times. V and J are TRBV5-1 and TRBJ2-7, with D possibly matching TRBD1 (6 bases). V lost 4 bases to trimming and J lost 0 bases, with 17 bases between them. CDR3 length: 16 residues. Per the germline V gene, CDR1 is SGHRS and CDR2 is YFSETQ. In DNA, the CDR3 is TGCGCCAGCAGCATAGCGCCGACAGGAAACTCCTACGAGCAGTACTTC. Translation: CASSIAPTGNSYEQYF.

This clonotype was recorded at least ten times. The rearrangement joins TRBV28 to TRBJ1-6; D is unclear. Germline-derived CDR1 and CDR2 are MDHEN and SYDVKM. This CDR3 contains 11 residues. CDR3 sequence reads: CASGRDSPLHF. The CDR3 DNA follows: TGTGCAAGCGGGAGGGATTCACCCCTCCACTTT. Drawing the rest from reference TRBV28 and TRBJ1-6, the complete variable domain is DVKVTQSSRYLVKRTGEKVFLECVQDMDHENMFWYRQDPGLGLRLIYFSYDVKMKEKGDIPEGYSVSREKKERFSLILESASTNQTSMYLCASGRDSPLHFGNGTRLTVT.

Ten or more counts support this clonotype. V and J are TRBV6-1 and TRBJ1-1; D gene uncertain. Deletions cut 6 bases from V and 1 base from J, with 9 bases between. The CDR3 loop spans 13 amino acids. Germline V gene lookup returns CDR1 MNHNS and CDR2 SASEGT. CDR3 coding DNA: TGTGCCAGCAGGGTCCAAGGGAACACTGAAGCTTTCTTT. Its protein is CASRVQGNTEAFF.

This clonotype showed up many times. The chain has TRBV4-1 and TRBJ1-2, with D perhaps matching TRBD1 (5 bases). CDR1 MGHRA and CDR2 YSYEKL come from the germline V gene. CDR3 length equals 16 residues. Trimming left V 0 bases short and J 5 bases short, with 16 bases between. CDR3 DNA sequence: TGCGCCAGCAGCCAAGAAGTGGGGGGGACGACGTATGGCTACACCTTC. It is translated as CASSQEVGGTTYGYTF.

This clonotype was observed a few times. The chain combines TRBV15 with TRBJ1-5, with 7 bases matching TRBD1. The ends lost 1 base at V and 5 bases at J; junction bases unmatched: 5. The CDR3 is 15 amino acids. CDR1 and CDR2 from the germline V gene are LNHNV and YYDKDF (reference sequence). The CDR3 sequence is CATSRGQGWDQPQHF. The CDR3 DNA is TGTGCCACCAGCAGAGGACAGGGCTGGGATCAGCCCCAGCATTTT.